Below, 13 T cell receptor beta chains from the same sample are listed, as sequenced in a study of blood T cell repertoires in COVID-19 (dated by TCRdb to the early 2020s). Library preparation employed the immunoSEQ multiplex PCR assay. Not all clones reach the TCRdb copy of this immuneACCESS table, which keeps in-frame sequences only. Checked studies attribute under half of the gap to unresolved V genes and leave the rest unexplained. The sample table records over 100,000 clones; 70% to 80% of these occur just once. 3% to 4.5% of the sample is held by the ten biggest clonotypes. What was sequenced was peripheral blood. Receptors originate from a woman of 80 years or more with acute or convalescent COVID-19.

The chain carries TRBV5-6 and TRBJ2-1; TRBD1 matches 9 bases. Germline V gene data show CDR1 as SGHDT and CDR2 as YYEEEE. CDR3 length: 15 residues. The V segment lost 2 bases and the J segment 3 bases; nucleotides outside the gene matches: 3. The CDR3 DNA follows: TGTGCCAGCAGCTTCCGGGACAGGGACTACAATGAGCAGTTCTTC. Translating gives CASSFRDRDYNEQFF.

This sequence joins TRBV5-4 and TRBJ2-7; tentatively, D is TRBD1 (5 bases). The CDR3 totals 12 residues. Per germline, CDR1 SGHNT and CDR2 YYREEE (reference sequence). Deletions cut 4 bases from V and 6 bases from J, with 11 bases between. CDR3 amino acids: CASSPQGGEQYF. DNA for the CDR3: TGTGCCAGCAGCCCCCAGGGCGGCGAGCAGTACTTC. Drawing the rest from reference TRBV5-4 and TRBJ2-7, the complete variable domain is ETGVTQSPTHLIKTRGQQVTLRCSSQSGHNTVSWYQQALGQGPQFIFQYYREEENGRGNFPPRFSGLQFPNYSSELNVNALELDDSALYLCASSPQGGEQYFGPGTRLTVT.

The chain recombines TRBV2 with TRBJ1-5; D is uncertain. Per the germline V gene, CDR1 is SNHLY and CDR2 is FYNNEI. The V and J ends lost 7 bases and 5 bases respectively, with 15 bases between them. This CDR3 has 14 amino acids. CDR3 in amino acids: CASTERTLDQPQHF. The DNA of the CDR3 is TGTGCCAGCACCGAGAGGACTCTTGATCAGCCCCAGCATTTT.

The rearrangement links TRBV27 to TRBJ1-6; TRBD1 is a possible D gene (5 bases). Germline lookup yields CDR1 MNHEY and CDR2 SMNVEV (reference sequence). The CDR3 contains 16 residues. V was trimmed by 6 bases and J by 5 bases, leaving 17 bases between them. CDR3 amino acids: CASSALGGGDNSPLHF. CDR3 DNA sequence: TGTGCCAGCAGCGCACTTGGGGGAGGGGATAATTCACCCCTCCACTTT.

This chain's CDR3 is CASRKTGKETQYF. The CDR3 nucleotides are TGTGCCAGCAGAAAGACAGGGAAGGAGACCCAGTACTTC. The V gene is TRBV28, the J gene TRBJ2-5, with 7 bases matching TRBD1. J lost 5 bases, V lost 6 bases, and 6 bases had no gene match. The CDR3 consists of 13 residues. Germline lookup yields CDR1 MDHEN and CDR2 SYDVKM.

Concerning this clone itself: Different DNA sequences within this sample yield the same CDR3. This sequence joins TRBV30 and TRBJ1-3, with unresolved D. This CDR3 comprises 13 residues. Trimming cost V 2 bases and J 1 base, with 6 bases left between them. Germline CDR1 is GTSNPN and CDR2 is SVGIG (reference sequence). The CDR3 coding sequence is TGTGCCTGGAGTCGTTTATCTGGAAACACCATATATTTT. It encodes CAWSRLSGNTIYF.

This clone was observed a handful of times. The chain is built from TRBV29-1 and TRBJ1-1; a weak D match, TRBD1 (5 bases). The CDR3 runs to 11 residues. The germline V and J ends were trimmed by 6 bases and 7 bases, with 12 bases remaining between them. Germline V CDR1 and CDR2: SQVTM, ANQGSEA. DNA for the CDR3: TGCAGCGTCGTCATACAGGTTGAAGCTTTCTTT. This gives the protein CSVVIQVEAFF.

The chain uses TRBV18 and TRBJ1-2; possible D gene TRBD1, 6 bases. Germline-derived CDR1 and CDR2 are KGHSH and LQKENI. Trimming left V 3 bases short and J 0 bases short, with 14 bases between. This CDR3 is built from 16 residues. The CDR3 spells CASSPNRVLANYGYTF. CDR3 bases: TGTGCCAGCTCACCGAACAGGGTGTTAGCTAACTATGGCTACACCTTC. Filled out from reference TRBV18 and TRBJ1-2, the complete variable domain reads NAGVMQNPRHLVRRRGQEARLRCSPMKGHSHVYWYRQLPEEGLKFMVYLQKENIIDESGMPKERFSAEFPKEGPSILRIQQVVRGDSAAYFCASSPNRVLANYGYTFGSGTRLTVV.

This clone was observed once. This chain links TRBV7-3 with TRBJ2-5; TRBD2 aligns across 9 bases. CDR1 and CDR2 (germline): SGHTA, FQGTGA. The trim removed 2 bases at V and 4 bases at J, leaving 2 bases unmatched. The CDR3 is 14 amino acids. The DNA of the CDR3 is TGTGCCAGCAGCTTAGTAGCGGGAGCAGAGACCCAGTACTTC. As protein: CASSLVAGAETQYF.

V and J are TRBV10-3 and TRBJ1-5; D ambiguous. Trimming took 4 bases from V and 4 from J, leaving 5 bases between them. From germline, CDR1 is ENHRY and CDR2 SYGVKD. The CDR3 extends over 12 amino acids. The CDR3 DNA sequence: TGTGCCATCAGTGCTAGGAATCAGCCCCAGCATTTT. Protein product: CAISARNQPQHF.

This clone was seen once. V is TRBV5-1 and J is TRBJ2-3, with TRBD2 as a possible D gene (7 bases). Trimming cost V 0 bases and J 4 bases, with 15 bases left between them. Germline-derived CDR1 and CDR2 are SGHRS and YFSETQ. CDR3 length: 16 amino acids. In nucleotides, the CDR3 is TGCGCCAGCAGCTTGGGACGGGGGGCGGGGCCAGATACGCAGTATTTT. Amino acid sequence: CASSLGRGAGPDTQYF.

The V gene is TRBV9, the J gene TRBJ2-7, with 8 bases matching TRBD1. The CDR3 has 15 amino acids. CDR1 and CDR2 (germline): SGDLS, YYNGEE. Losses at the gene ends were 0 bases for V and 4 bases for J; bases not matched to a gene: 6. The CDR3, as DNA: TGTGCCAGCAGCGTAGGGGACAGGTCTCCTTACGAGCAGTACTTC. Translated: CASSVGDRSPYEQYF.

V usage is TRBV18 and J usage is TRBJ2-3, with no clear D. This CDR3 has 13 residues. V was shortened by 6 bases and J by 7 bases, with 14 bases between the two germline ends. Germline CDR1 KGHSH, CDR2 LQKENI. This CDR3 is CASSLEALNTQYF. The CDR3, as DNA: TGTGCCAGCTCTCTCGAGGCTCTTAATACGCAGTATTTT.